This T cell receptor beta chain was sequenced in a study of T cell responses to AZD1222 COVID-19 vaccine. Study as a whole: Pooling of second doses given at about 4 or about 12 weeks was done. Study-level results: Spike-specific TCR breadth and depth grew following two AZD1222 doses.

Clones were sequenced by immunoSEQ multiplex PCR, and TCRdb holds only the in-frame ones, with some missing. Of approximately 120,000 clones listed, approximately 90% are singletons. Comments on this clone: Its antigen is as yet unknown.

CDR3 length: 14 amino acids. CDR1 and CDR2 (germline): SEHNR, FQNEAQ (reference sequence). The V end lost 1 base, the J end lost 4 bases, and 10 bases lay between the germline ends. The clonotype originates from an adult in good health. The chain is built from TRBV7-9 and TRBJ1-2, with D possibly being TRBD1 (6 bases). Sequenced here: peripheral blood, sampled on day 0 of AZD1222 vaccination. The CDR3 sequence: CASSLDGRGYGYTF. The DNA of the CDR3 is TGTGCCAGCAGCTTAGACGGCAGGGGCTATGGCTACACCTTC.